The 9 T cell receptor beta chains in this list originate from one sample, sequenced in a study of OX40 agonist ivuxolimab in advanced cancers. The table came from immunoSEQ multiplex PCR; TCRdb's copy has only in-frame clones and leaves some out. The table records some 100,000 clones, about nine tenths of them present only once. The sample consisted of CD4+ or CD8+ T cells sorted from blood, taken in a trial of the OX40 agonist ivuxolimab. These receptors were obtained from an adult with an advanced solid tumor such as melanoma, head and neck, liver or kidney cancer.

CDR3 sequence: CASSSSPAQETQYF. Here the CDR3 DNA reads TGCGCCAGCAGCTCCAGTCCAGCCCAAGAGACCCAGTACTTC. The V call is TRBV5-1, the J call TRBJ2-5, with no clear D. CDR1 is SGHRS and CDR2 is YFSETQ in the germline V gene. The CDR3 consists of 14 residues. V lost 3 bases, J lost 1 base, and 10 bases lay in between.

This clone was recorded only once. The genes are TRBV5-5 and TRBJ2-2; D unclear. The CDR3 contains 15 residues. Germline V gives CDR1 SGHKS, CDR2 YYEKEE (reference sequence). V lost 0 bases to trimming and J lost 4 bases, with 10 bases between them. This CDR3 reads CASSLEQLTTGELFF. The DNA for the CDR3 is TGTGCCAGCAGCTTGGAACAACTTACCACCGGGGAGCTGTTTTTT.

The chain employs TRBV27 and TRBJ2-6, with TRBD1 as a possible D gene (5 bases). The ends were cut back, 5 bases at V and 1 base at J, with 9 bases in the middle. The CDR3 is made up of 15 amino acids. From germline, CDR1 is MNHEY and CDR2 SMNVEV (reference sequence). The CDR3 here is CASSPQGSGANVLTF. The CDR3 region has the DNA TGTGCCAGCAGTCCTCAGGGTTCTGGGGCCAACGTCCTGACTTTC. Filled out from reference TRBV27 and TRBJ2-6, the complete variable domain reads EAQVTQNPRYLITVTGKKLTVTCSQNMNHEYMSWYRQDPGLGLRQIYYSMNVEVTDKGDVPEGYKVSRKEKRNFPLILESPSPNQTSLYFCASSPQGSGANVLTFGAGSRLTVL.

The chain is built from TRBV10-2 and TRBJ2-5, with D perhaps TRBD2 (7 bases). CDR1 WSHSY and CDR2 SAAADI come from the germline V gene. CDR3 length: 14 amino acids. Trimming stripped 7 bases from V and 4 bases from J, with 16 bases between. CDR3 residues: CASTSGGRRETQYF. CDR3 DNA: TGCGCCAGCACCTCCGGGGGGCGCAGAGAGACCCAGTACTTC.

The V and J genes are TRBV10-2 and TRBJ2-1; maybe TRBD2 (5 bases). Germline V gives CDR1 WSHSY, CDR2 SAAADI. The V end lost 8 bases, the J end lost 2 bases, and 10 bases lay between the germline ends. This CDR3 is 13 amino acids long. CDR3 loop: CASGGSTYNEQFF. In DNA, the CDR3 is TGCGCCAGCGGTGGGAGTACCTACAATGAGCAGTTCTTC.

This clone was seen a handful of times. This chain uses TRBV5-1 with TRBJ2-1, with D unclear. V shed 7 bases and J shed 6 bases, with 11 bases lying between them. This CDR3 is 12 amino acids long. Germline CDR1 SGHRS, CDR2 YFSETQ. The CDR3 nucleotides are TGCGCCAGCGGATCCCCGGGCAATGAGCAGTTCTTC. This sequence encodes CASGSPGNEQFF.

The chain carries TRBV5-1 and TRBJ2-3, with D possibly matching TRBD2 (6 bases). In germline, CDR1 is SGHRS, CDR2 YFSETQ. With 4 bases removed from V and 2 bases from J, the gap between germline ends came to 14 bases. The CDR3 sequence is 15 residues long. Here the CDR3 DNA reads TGCGCCAGCAGCGGGGGGACGGCACTCACAGATACGCAGTATTTT. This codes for CASSGGTALTDTQYF.

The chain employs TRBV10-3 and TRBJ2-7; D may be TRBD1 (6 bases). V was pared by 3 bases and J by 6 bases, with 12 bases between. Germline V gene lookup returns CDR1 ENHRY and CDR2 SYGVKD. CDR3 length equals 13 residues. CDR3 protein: CAISDWGPSEQYF. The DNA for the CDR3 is TGTGCCATCAGTGATTGGGGGCCCAGCGAGCAGTACTTC.

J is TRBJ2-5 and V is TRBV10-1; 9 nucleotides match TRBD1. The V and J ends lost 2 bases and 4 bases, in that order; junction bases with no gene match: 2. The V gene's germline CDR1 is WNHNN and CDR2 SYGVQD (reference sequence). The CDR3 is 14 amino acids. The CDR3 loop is CASSERTGAETQYF. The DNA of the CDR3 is TGCGCCAGCAGTGAGAGGACAGGGGCAGAGACCCAGTACTTC.